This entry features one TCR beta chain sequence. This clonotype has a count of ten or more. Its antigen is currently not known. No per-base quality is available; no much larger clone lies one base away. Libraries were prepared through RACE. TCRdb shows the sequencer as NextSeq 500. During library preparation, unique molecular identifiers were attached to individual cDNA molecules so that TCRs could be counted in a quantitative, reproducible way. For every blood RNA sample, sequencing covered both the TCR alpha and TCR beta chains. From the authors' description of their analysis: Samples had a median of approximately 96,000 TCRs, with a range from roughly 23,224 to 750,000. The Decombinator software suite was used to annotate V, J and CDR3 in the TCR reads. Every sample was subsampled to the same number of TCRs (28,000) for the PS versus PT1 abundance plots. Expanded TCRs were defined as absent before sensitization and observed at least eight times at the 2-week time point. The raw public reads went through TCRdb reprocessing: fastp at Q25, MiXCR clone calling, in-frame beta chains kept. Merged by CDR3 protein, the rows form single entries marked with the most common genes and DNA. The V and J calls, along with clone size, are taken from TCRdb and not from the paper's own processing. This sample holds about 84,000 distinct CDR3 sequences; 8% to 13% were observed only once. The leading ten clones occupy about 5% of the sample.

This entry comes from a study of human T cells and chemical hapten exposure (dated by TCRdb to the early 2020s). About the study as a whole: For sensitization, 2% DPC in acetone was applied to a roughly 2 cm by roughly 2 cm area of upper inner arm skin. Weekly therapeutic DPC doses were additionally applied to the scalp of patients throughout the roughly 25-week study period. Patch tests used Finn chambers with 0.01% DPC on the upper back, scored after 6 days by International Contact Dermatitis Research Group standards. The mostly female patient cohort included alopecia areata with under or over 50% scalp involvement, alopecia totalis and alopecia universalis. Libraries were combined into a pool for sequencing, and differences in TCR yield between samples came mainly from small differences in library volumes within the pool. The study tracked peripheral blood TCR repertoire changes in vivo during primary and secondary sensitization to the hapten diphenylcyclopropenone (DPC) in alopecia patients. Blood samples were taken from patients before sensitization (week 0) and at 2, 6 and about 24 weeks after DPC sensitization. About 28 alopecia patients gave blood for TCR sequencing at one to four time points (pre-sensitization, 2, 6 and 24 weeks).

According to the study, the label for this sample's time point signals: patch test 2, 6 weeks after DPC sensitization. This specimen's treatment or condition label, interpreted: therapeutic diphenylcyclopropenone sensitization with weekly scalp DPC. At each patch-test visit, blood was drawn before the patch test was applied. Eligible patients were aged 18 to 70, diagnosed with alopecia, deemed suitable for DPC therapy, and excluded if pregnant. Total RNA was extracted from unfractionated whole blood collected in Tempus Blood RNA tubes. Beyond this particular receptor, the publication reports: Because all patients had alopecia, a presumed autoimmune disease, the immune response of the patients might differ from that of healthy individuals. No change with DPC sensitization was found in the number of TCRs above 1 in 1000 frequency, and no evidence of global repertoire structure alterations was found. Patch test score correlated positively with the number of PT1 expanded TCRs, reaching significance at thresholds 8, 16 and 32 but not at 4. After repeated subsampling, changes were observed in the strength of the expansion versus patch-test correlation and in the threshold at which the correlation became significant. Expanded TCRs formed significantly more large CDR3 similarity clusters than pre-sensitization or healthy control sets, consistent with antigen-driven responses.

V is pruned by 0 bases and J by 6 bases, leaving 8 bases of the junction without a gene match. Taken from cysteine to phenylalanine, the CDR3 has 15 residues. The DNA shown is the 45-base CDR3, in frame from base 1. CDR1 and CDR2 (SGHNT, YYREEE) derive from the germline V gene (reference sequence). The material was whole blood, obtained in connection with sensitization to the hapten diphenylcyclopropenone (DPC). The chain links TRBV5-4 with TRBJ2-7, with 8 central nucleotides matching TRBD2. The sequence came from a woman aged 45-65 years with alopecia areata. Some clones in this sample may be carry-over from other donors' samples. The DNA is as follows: TGTGCCAGCAGCTTGGAAGGGACTAGGGGATCCGAGCAGTACTTC. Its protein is CASSLEGTRGSEQYF.